One and the same sample provided the 28 T cell receptor beta chains below, sequenced in a study of T-cell memory formation after mild COVID-19. Using its own MiXCR run on the 5' RACE reads, TCRdb lists one record per CDR3 protein. This table holds under 300,000 distinct CDR3 sequences, roughly 17% found once. The sample was PBMCs or a T cell subset sorted from them (not recorded which). The receptors derive from a man between 18 and 35 years old who had mild COVID-19 (a few samples of this study predate the infection). Cell type and time point are not known.

This chain joins TRBV12-3 or TRBV12-4 and TRBJ2-2; the D call may be TRBD1 or TRBD2 (5 bases each). V gave up 2 bases and J gave up 6 bases, with 10 bases separating them. This CDR3 region has 14 residues. CDR3 DNA: TGTGCCAGCAGTTTAAGAGGGGCCTCCGGGGAGCTGTTTTTT. This encodes CASSLRGASGELFF.

This chain connects TRBV12-3 or TRBV12-4 to TRBJ2-6; no firm D call. With 3 bases removed from V and 0 bases from J, the gap between germline ends came to 15 bases. CDR3 length: 18 residues. DNA of the CDR3: TGTGCCAGCAGTTTTATAAGACTCTCTAGCTCTGGGGCCAACGTCCTGACTTTC. This codes for CASSFIRLSSSGANVLTF.

This clonotype was counted at least ten times. This sequence joins TRBV9 and TRBJ2-5; D may correspond to TRBD1 or TRBD2 (5 bases each). This CDR3 region has 14 residues. Germline CDR1 is SGDLS and CDR2 is YYNGEE. V dropped 1 base and J dropped 2 bases, with 9 bases sitting between them. The CDR3 DNA sequence: TGTGCCAGCAGCGTAACCGGGACGCAAGAGACCCAGTACTTC. Its protein product is CASSVTGTQETQYF.

The chain couples TRBV20-1 to TRBJ1-3; D ambiguous. Germline V gene sequence: CDR1 DFQATT, CDR2 SNEGSKA (reference sequence). The CDR3 totals 14 residues. V lost 0 bases and J 5 bases, leaving 11 bases between the germline ends. Here the CDR3 reads CSARDHAQRNTIYF. Written as DNA, the CDR3 is TGCAGTGCTAGAGACCACGCGCAGCGAAACACCATATATTTT.

In this sample, this clonotype turned up a few times. V and J are TRBV12-3 or TRBV12-4 and TRBJ2-7; the D is unclear. V lost 3 bases and J 6 bases, leaving 15 bases between the germline ends. The CDR3 totals 14 residues. CDR3 DNA: TGTGCCAGCAGTTTGTTGGGGATTACGGGCGAGCAGTACTTC. Translating it yields CASSLLGITGEQYF.

The rearrangement joins TRBV10-1 to TRBJ2-1; possibly TRBD1 for D (5 bases). Trimming took off 3 bases at V and 3 bases at J, with 12 bases between the two ends. This CDR3 is built from 15 residues. Germline CDR1 reads WNHNN; CDR2 reads SYGVQD (reference sequence). This CDR3 reads CASSEQVLGYNEQFF. The CDR3 DNA is TGCGCCAGCAGTGAACAGGTTTTAGGCTACAATGAGCAGTTCTTC.

V usage is TRBV28 and J usage is TRBJ1-1, with D unresolved. In germline, CDR1 is MDHEN, CDR2 SYDVKM. V lost 5 bases to trimming and J lost 4 bases, with 2 bases between them. The CDR3 totals 10 residues. CDR3 amino acids: CASSATEAFF. The CDR3 DNA reads as TGTGCCAGCAGTGCCACTGAAGCTTTCTTT.

This clonotype was seen a handful of times. The chain is built from TRBV18 and TRBJ2-1; D is perhaps TRBD2 (6 bases). Trimming took off 4 bases at V and 2 bases at J, with 18 bases between the two ends. The CDR3 is made up of 17 amino acids. Germline CDR1 and CDR2: KGHSH and LQKENI. Here the CDR3 DNA reads TGTGCCAGCTCACTACCGACTAGAGTAACGACCTACAATGAGCAGTTCTTC. Amino acid sequence: CASSLPTRVTTYNEQFF. Combining the CDR3 with reference TRBV18 and TRBJ2-1 gives the whole variable domain NAGVMQNPRHLVRRRGQEARLRCSPMKGHSHVYWYRQLPEEGLKFMVYLQKENIIDESGMPKERFSAEFPKEGPSILRIQQVVRGDSAAYFCASSLPTRVTTYNEQFFGPGTRLTVL.

In this sample, this clonotype turned up many times. This chain connects TRBV7-2 to TRBJ2-3; TRBD1 might be the D (6 bases). Germline V lookup: CDR1 SGHTA, CDR2 FQGNSA. V was pared by 1 base and J by 5 bases, with 10 bases between. CDR3 length: 14 residues. CDR3 loop: CASSLGGPGDTQYF. The CDR3 nucleotides are TGTGCCAGCAGCTTAGGGGGGCCCGGAGATACGCAGTATTTT.

The chain carries TRBV7-2 and TRBJ1-2; a possible D gene is TRBD1 (6 bases). The V gene lost 3 bases and the J gene lost 7 bases, with 24 bases spanning the gap. The CDR3 length is 17 residues. Per the germline V gene, CDR1 is SGHTA and CDR2 is FQGNSA. CDR3 region: CASSFSPYREPIRGYTF. The CDR3 bases are TGTGCCAGCAGCTTCTCCCCCTACAGGGAGCCTATCCGTGGCTACACCTTC.

This chain's CDR3 is CASSQDAGVQPQHF. CDR3 coding DNA: TGCGCCAGCAGCCAAGATGCAGGGGTCCAGCCCCAGCATTTT. The rearrangement links TRBV4-1 to TRBJ1-5; D perhaps matches TRBD1 (6 bases). CDR3 size: 14 residues. Germline loops: CDR1 MGHRA, CDR2 YSYEKL. V lost 0 bases and J 7 bases, leaving 10 bases between the germline ends.

This clonotype occurred a few times. This chain links TRBV15 with TRBJ2-2; D not resolved. Trimming cost V 0 bases and J 7 bases, with 3 bases left between them. This CDR3 contains 12 residues. From germline, CDR1 is LNHNV and CDR2 YYDKDF (reference sequence). The CDR3 reads CATSRDLGELFF. Written as DNA, the CDR3 is TGTGCCACCAGCAGAGATCTCGGGGAGCTGTTTTTT.

The chain recombines TRBV20-1 with TRBJ2-1; D call uncertain. V was trimmed by 3 bases and J by 5 bases, leaving 17 bases between them. The CDR3 sequence is 15 residues long. Germline assignment: CDR1 DFQATT and CDR2 SNEGSKA (reference sequence). CDR3: CSASVVLGSNNEQFF. The CDR3 DNA follows: TGCAGTGCTAGCGTAGTCCTTGGTAGTAACAATGAGCAGTTCTTC.

With regard to this clonotype: Mismatch with germline at one junction end may stem from a read error. V gene TRBV7-3 combines with J gene TRBJ2-2; perhaps D is TRBD1 or TRBD2 (5 bases each). CDR3 length: 16 residues. CDR1 SGHTA and CDR2 FQGTGA come from the germline V gene. The CDR3 DNA reads TGTGCCAGCAGCTTAATGGGGCACCTGAACACCGGGGAGCTGATTTTT. Translated: CASSLMGHLNTGELIF.

The sample holds a few counts of this clonotype. The chain links TRBV6-1 to TRBJ2-7; 7 bases map to TRBD1. The CDR3 totals 14 residues. V lost 6 bases and J lost 0; bases outside the gene matches: 5. Germline V CDR1 and CDR2: MNHNS, SASEGT. The CDR3 sequence: CASRTGFHSYEQYV. DNA of the CDR3: TGTGCCAGCAGGACAGGGTTCCACTCCTACGAGCAGTACGTC.

The chain links TRBV4-3 to TRBJ2-2; no firm D call. The V end lost 2 bases, the J end lost 6 bases, and 7 bases lay between the germline ends. Germline CDR1 and CDR2: LGHNA and YSLEER. The CDR3 consists of 13 residues. The CDR3 is CASSQSFAGELFF. Written as DNA, the CDR3 is TGCGCCAGCAGCCAAAGTTTCGCCGGGGAGCTGTTTTTT.

Notes on this clonotype: One end of the junction varies from germline; a read error may be responsible. The chain has TRBV12-3 or TRBV12-4 and TRBJ1-3; 8 bases match TRBD1. The CDR3 has 17 residues. CDR3 DNA: TGTGCCAGCAGCCTAGGGACAGGCTATGTGGTGGGAAACACCATATGTTTT. Translating it yields CASSLGTGYVVGNTICF.

This clonotype showed up just a few times. The chain is built from TRBV5-6 and TRBJ2-5; TRBD1 matches at 8 bases. The germline CDR1 and CDR2 sequences are SGHDT and YYEEEE. V was pared by 4 bases and J by 5 bases, with 7 bases of the junction left unmatched. The CDR3 length is 14 residues. CDR3 sequence reads: CASSPTGGLETQYF. DNA for the CDR3: TGTGCCAGCAGCCCCACAGGGGGATTGGAGACCCAGTACTTC.

This rearrangement joins TRBV18 to TRBJ1-3; D not certain. This CDR3 is built from 15 residues. Trimming stripped 3 bases from V and 3 bases from J, with 12 bases between. Germline lookup yields CDR1 KGHSH and CDR2 LQKENI. DNA of the CDR3: TGTGCCAGCTCACCGATTTCTACCATTGGAAACACCATATATTTT. This gives the protein CASSPISTIGNTIYF.

V gene TRBV11-2 combines with J gene TRBJ2-1, with 13 bases identical to TRBD2. Germline V gene lookup returns CDR1 SGHAT and CDR2 FQNNGV. After removal of 6 bases from V and 6 bases from J, the junction contained 2 bases not matched to a gene. This CDR3 spans 14 amino acids. The CDR3 DNA is TGTGCCAGCAGGCGACTAGCGGGGGGCAATGAGCAGTTCTTC. This encodes CASRRLAGGNEQFF.

The chain combines TRBV28 with TRBJ1-1; 7 nucleotides match TRBD1. CDR1 MDHEN and CDR2 SYDVKM come from the germline V gene. The CDR3 is made up of 14 amino acids. V was pared by 10 bases and J by 4 bases, with 12 bases of the junction left unmatched. The CDR3 nucleotides read TGTGCCACCAGACAGGGAGAAAGGGGCACTGAAGCTTTCTTT. Translated, it gives CATRQGERGTEAFF.

The chain recombines TRBV5-6 with TRBJ1-4, with no clear D. V dropped 2 bases and J dropped 6 bases, with 11 bases sitting between them. The CDR3 sequence is 14 residues long. Germline V gene sequence: CDR1 SGHDT, CDR2 YYEEEE. CDR3 sequence reads: CASSFGVPDEKLFF. The CDR3 DNA follows: TGTGCCAGCAGCTTCGGGGTACCGGATGAAAAACTGTTTTTT.

The chain has TRBV7-9 and TRBJ1-3; D remains unclear. V lost 8 bases, J lost 0 bases, and 5 bases lay in between. The CDR3 sequence is 12 residues long. Germline values: CDR1 SEHNR, CDR2 FQNEAQ (reference sequence). CDR3 DNA: TGTGCCAGCGTGTCCTCTGGAAACACCATATATTTT. Protein: CASVSSGNTIYF.

V gene TRBV5-1 combines with J gene TRBJ2-7; maybe TRBD2 (6 bases). Germline V gene sequence: CDR1 SGHRS, CDR2 YFSETQ. The ends were cut back, 3 bases at V and 6 bases at J, with 13 bases in the middle. There are 13 residues in the CDR3. The CDR3 DNA sequence: TGCGCCAGCAGCTGGGGAGGTGAGGGCGAGCAGTACGTC. It yields the protein CASSWGGEGEQYV.

There are a few counts of this clonotype. This chain links TRBV15 with TRBJ2-5, with D possibly matching TRBD1 (7 bases). Germline CDR1 reads LNHNV; CDR2 reads YYDKDF (reference sequence). The CDR3 runs 14 residues. V shed 1 base and J shed 3 bases, with 9 bases lying between them. The CDR3 DNA is TGTGCCACCAGCAGAGGCAGGGGGGAAGAGACCCAGTACTTC. This encodes CATSRGRGEETQYF.

In this sample, this clonotype turned up many times. V is TRBV4-2 and J is TRBJ2-1; TRBD2 agrees at 10 bases. This CDR3 spans 19 amino acids. Trimming cost V 3 bases and J 8 bases; bases outside gene matches: 19. Looked up from germline, CDR1 is LGHNA and CDR2 is YNFKEQ. The CDR3 DNA reads as TGTGCCAGCAGCCATAAAGGTGGGCTAGCGGGGGACGGGCCTGATGAGCAGTTCTTC. Protein sequence: CASSHKGGLAGDGPDEQFF.

The rearrangement links TRBV7-9 to TRBJ2-7; D is undetermined. The CDR3 is 16 amino acids. CDR1 and CDR2 (germline): SEHNR, FQNEAQ (reference sequence). The V and J ends lost 4 bases and 3 bases respectively, with 19 bases between them. The CDR3 loop reads CASSSGLTGTRYEQYF. CDR3 in DNA: TGTGCCAGCAGCTCGGGTTTGACTGGCACCCGCTACGAGCAGTACTTC. The full variable domain, rest sourced from reference TRBV7-9 and TRBJ2-7, is DTGVSQNPRHKITKRGQNVTFRCDPISEHNRLYWYRQTLGQGPEFLTYFQNEAQLEKSRLLSDRFSAERPKGSFSTLEIQRTEQGDSAMYLCASSSGLTGTRYEQYFGPGTRLTVT.

The genes are TRBV3-1 and TRBJ2-1, with 7 nucleotides matching TRBD2. The CDR3 is 13 residues long. V shed 4 bases and J 9 bases; nucleotides not matched to a gene: 6. Germline V CDR1 and CDR2: LGHDT, YNNKEL (reference sequence). CDR3 loop: CASSPQRDTEQFF. In DNA, the CDR3 is TGTGCCAGCAGCCCTCAGCGGGATACTGAGCAGTTCTTC.